These 23 T cell receptor beta chains were all obtained from the same sample, sequenced in a study of blood T cell repertoires in COVID-19. Generated by immunoSEQ multiplex PCR, the TCRdb table keeps only in-frame clones and is missing some. The sample gives about 14,000 clones, about 73% of which show up once; 20% is in the top ten. The sample was peripheral blood. These receptor sequences come from a boy between 2 and 10 years old with active or convalescent COVID-19.

By its share, this clone is large. The V and J genes are TRBV7-9 and TRBJ1-1; maybe TRBD1 (5 bases). Germline lookup yields CDR1 SEHNR and CDR2 FQNEAQ (reference sequence). The CDR3 loop spans 15 amino acids. Trimming cost V 2 bases and J 4 bases, with 14 bases left between them. CDR3 amino acids: CASSLSGHPTTEAFF. In DNA, the CDR3 is TGTGCCAGCAGCTTAAGTGGACACCCAACCACTGAAGCTTTCTTT. Full variable domain (outside the CDR3, taken from reference TRBV7-9 and TRBJ1-1): DTGVSQNPRHKITKRGQNVTFRCDPISEHNRLYWYRQTLGQGPEFLTYFQNEAQLEKSRLLSDRFSAERPKGSFSTLEIQRTEQGDSAMYLCASSLSGHPTTEAFFGQGTRLTVV.

This clone was observed a handful of times. V and J are TRBV28 and TRBJ1-1, with D maybe TRBD1 (6 bases). The CDR3 sequence is 15 residues long. The germline V and J ends were trimmed by 3 bases and 2 bases, with 13 bases remaining between them. Germline lookup yields CDR1 MDHEN and CDR2 SYDVKM. The CDR3 bases are TGTGCCAGCAGTTTGGGGGGGCGGTCCAACACTGAAGCTTTCTTT. This gives the protein CASSLGGRSNTEAFF.

The V and J genes are TRBV7-2 and TRBJ1-4; the D gene is possibly TRBD1 (5 bases). The V end was cut by 4 bases, the J end by 8 bases, with 14 bases between. Germline CDR1 and CDR2: SGHTA and FQGNSA. The CDR3 has 14 residues. CDR3 bases: TGTGCCAGCAGCTCACAGACGGGGGTGGAAAAACTGTTTTTT. Its protein is CASSSQTGVEKLFF. The full variable domain, its missing parts supplied by reference TRBV7-2 and TRBJ1-4, is GAGVSQSPSNKVTEKGKDVELRCDPISGHTALYWYRQSLGQGLEFLIYFQGNSAPDKSGLPSDRFSAERTGGSVSTLTIQRTQQEDSAVYLCASSSQTGVEKLFFGSGTQLSVL.

J is TRBJ1-2 and V is TRBV3-1 (or the pseudogene TRBV3-2); D uncertain. Germline loops: CDR1 LGHDT, CDR2 YNNKEL (reference sequence). Deletions cut 3 bases from V and 5 bases from J, with 13 bases between. The CDR3 has 14 amino acids. The chain's CDR3 is CASSHDIRDYGYTF. CDR3 nucleotide sequence: TGTGCCAGCAGCCATGACATCCGGGATTATGGCTACACCTTC.

The chain recombines TRBV6-5 with TRBJ2-1; 7 nucleotides agree with TRBD1. Per the germline V gene, CDR1 is MNHEY and CDR2 is SVGAGI. With V trimmed by 7 bases and J by 6 bases, 9 bases remained unmatched. CDR3 size: 14 residues. This CDR3 reads CASNPTGFGNEQFF. DNA of the CDR3: TGTGCCAGCAATCCGACAGGGTTCGGCAATGAGCAGTTCTTC.

V and J are TRBV7-6 and TRBJ1-1; 8 bases align to TRBD1. With 10 bases clipped from V and 0 bases from J, the junction kept 4 bases outside the gene matches. The germline CDR1 and CDR2 sequences are SGHVS and FNYEAQ. The CDR3 totals 13 residues. The chain's CDR3 is CAIDRGMNTEAFF. CDR3 nucleotide sequence: TGTGCCATCGACAGGGGCATGAACACTGAAGCTTTCTTT.

There are a few counts of this clone. The rearrangement uses TRBV7-8 and TRBJ2-1, with D perhaps matching TRBD1 (6 bases). The CDR3 covers 15 residues. Between the trimmed V and J ends, which lost 2 bases and 7 bases, there was a span of 15 bases. Germline lookup yields CDR1 SGHVS and CDR2 FQNEAQ. The CDR3 sequence is CASSLRPDSLNEQFF. In DNA form, the CDR3 reads TGTGCCAGCAGCTTACGGCCGGACAGTTTGAATGAGCAGTTCTTC.

This rearrangement joins TRBV19 to TRBJ1-5; D possibly corresponds to TRBD1 (5 bases). The CDR3 consists of 15 residues. CDR1 is LNHDA and CDR2 is SQIVND in the germline V gene (reference sequence). The ends were cut back, 3 bases at V and 0 bases at J, with 9 bases in the middle. The CDR3 DNA follows: TGTGCCAGTAGTATGACAGAGCGTAGCAATCAGCCCCAGCATTTT. Translated: CASSMTERSNQPQHF.

The V call is TRBV4-2, the J call TRBJ1-1; D is ambiguous. V lost 0 bases and J lost 0, with 11 bases in between. The CDR3 has 16 amino acids. Germline V gives CDR1 LGHNA, CDR2 YNFKEQ. The CDR3 nucleotides are TGTGCCAGCAGCCAAGACAGACGGGGTCTGAACACTGAAGCTTTCTTT. Its protein is CASSQDRRGLNTEAFF.

This clone was picked up one time. V and J are TRBV2 and TRBJ2-3; 10 positions agree with TRBD2. Trimming at V came to 6 bases and at J to 1 base, leaving 4 bases not matched to a gene. The CDR3 is 15 residues long. CDR1 is SNHLY, CDR2 FYNNEI, per germline. In nucleotides, the CDR3 is TGTGCCAGCAGCACCGGGACTAGCGGCACAGATACGCAGTATTTT. This translates into CASSTGTSGTDTQYF.

This clone occurred a few times. V gene TRBV30 combines with J gene TRBJ2-1; 12 nucleotides align to TRBD2. The CDR3 contains 16 residues. Germline CDR1 GTSNPN, CDR2 SVGIG (reference sequence). Germline trimming cut 3 bases from V and 7 bases from J; bases unmatched to any gene: 10. CDR3 amino acids: CAWSTQGTSGRNEQFF. CDR3 DNA sequence: TGTGCCTGGAGCACTCAGGGAACTAGCGGGAGGAATGAGCAGTTCTTC.

The chain uses TRBV3-1 (or the pseudogene TRBV3-2) and TRBJ1-6; TRBD1 agrees at 9 bases. With 6 bases clipped from V and 12 bases from J, the junction kept 9 bases outside the gene matches. Germline V gives CDR1 LGHDT, CDR2 YNNKEL (reference sequence). The CDR3 loop spans 14 amino acids. As DNA, the CDR3 is TGTGCCAGCAGTCCCGGGACAGGGTTGGAACCCCTCCACTTT. As protein: CASSPGTGLEPLHF.

The chain links TRBV10-3 to TRBJ2-7, with TRBD2 matching 7 bases. J was trimmed by 0 bases and V by 10 bases; bases with no gene match: 9. Germline assignment: CDR1 ENHRY and CDR2 SYGVKD. There are 14 residues in the CDR3. Here the CDR3 reads CATTGTTTSYEQYF. DNA for the CDR3: TGTGCCACCACCGGGACTACGACCTCCTACGAGCAGTACTTC.

The chain couples TRBV6-5 to TRBJ1-4, with TRBD1 matching over 8 bases. The CDR3 covers 14 residues. Trimming removed 6 bases from V and 5 bases from J; junction bases left unmatched: 5. Germline lookup yields CDR1 MNHEY and CDR2 SVGAGI. The DNA of the CDR3 is TGTGCCAGCAGCCATGACAGGGGCAATGAAAAACTGTTTTTT. This sequence encodes CASSHDRGNEKLFF.

This CDR3 reads CASSPGQGTYNEQFF. The CDR3 nucleotides are TGTGCCAGCAGCCCCGGACAGGGGACTTACAATGAGCAGTTCTTC. This sequence joins TRBV11-3 and TRBJ2-1; TRBD1 matches 9 bases. Germline CDR1 SGHNT, CDR2 YENEEA. The J segment lost 4 bases and the V segment lost 5 bases, leaving 6 bases of the junction unmatched. The CDR3 covers 15 residues.

The CDR3 reads CASSFYRGQIYGYTF. Here the CDR3 DNA reads TGCGCCAGCAGCTTTTATAGGGGGCAGATCTATGGCTACACCTTC. V usage is TRBV5-1 and J usage is TRBJ1-2, with 7 bases identical to TRBD1. This CDR3 contains 15 residues. Germline loops: CDR1 SGHRS, CDR2 YFSETQ. J was trimmed by 4 bases and V by 2 bases; bases with no gene match: 8.

For the CDR3, the DNA is TGCGCCAGCAGCCAAGTAGTACCCGCCAATGGTGGCTACACCTTC. Protein product: CASSQVVPANGGYTF. This rearrangement joins TRBV4-3 to TRBJ1-2; no reliable D call. The germline V gene has CDR1 LGHNA and CDR2 YSLEER. With 1 base removed from V and 7 bases from J, the gap between germline ends came to 16 bases. This CDR3 has 15 amino acids.

The CDR3 region is CASSSTPTGELFF. CDR3 in DNA: TGTGCCAGCAGTAGCACGCCCACCGGGGAGCTGTTTTTT. The rearrangement joins TRBV6-5 to TRBJ2-2, with D unresolved. The CDR3 contains 13 residues. Germline CDR1 is MNHEY and CDR2 is SVGAGI. V shed 5 bases and J shed 4 bases, with 8 bases lying between them.

The gene calls are TRBV11-2 and TRBJ1-1; D call uncertain. V was cut by 1 base and J by 11 bases, with 11 bases left in between. CDR3 length equals 12 residues. The V gene's germline CDR1 is SGHAT and CDR2 FQNNGV. The DNA of the CDR3 is TGTGCCAGCAGCTTAGCGGGAGGGAAGGCTTTCTTT. Protein sequence: CASSLAGGKAFF.

The J gene is TRBJ1-1, the V gene TRBV28; D unresolved. The CDR3 covers 14 residues. V lost 10 bases, J lost 0 bases, and 15 bases lay in between. Germline values: CDR1 MDHEN, CDR2 SYDVKM. For the CDR3, the DNA is TGTGCCATCTCAGAAATGTATATGAACACTGAAGCTTTCTTT. Its protein is CAISEMYMNTEAFF.

This sequence joins TRBV11-2 and TRBJ2-3, with a weak D call TRBD2 (5 bases). This CDR3 spans 15 amino acids. V lost 0 bases, J lost 6 bases, and 13 bases lay in between. Germline V gene sequence: CDR1 SGHAT, CDR2 FQNNGV. CDR3 DNA sequence: TGTGCCAGCAGCTTAGAATTCGGGAACTTTGATACGCAGTATTTT. Translating gives CASSLEFGNFDTQYF. Looking up the rest from reference TRBV11-2 and TRBJ2-3 gives the full variable domain: EAGVAQSPRYKIIEKRQSVAFWCNPISGHATLYWYQQILGQGPKLLIQFQNNGVVDDSQLPKDRFSAERLKGVDSTLKIQPAKLEDSAVYLCASSLEFGNFDTQYFGPGTRLTVL.

The chain recombines TRBV7-7 with TRBJ2-2; TRBD2 matches 9 bases. Germline lookup yields CDR1 SSHAT and CDR2 FNYEAQ (reference sequence). The trim removed 6 bases at V and 0 bases at J, leaving 2 bases unmatched. The CDR3 length is 15 residues. As DNA, the CDR3 is TGTGCCAGCAGTCCTAGCGGGGCGAACACCGGGGAGCTGTTTTTT. This gives the protein CASSPSGANTGELFF.

V and J are TRBV13 and TRBJ2-7; TRBD2 might be the D (5 bases). CDR3 size: 15 residues. The V end was cut by 1 base, the J end by 5 bases, with 15 bases between. CDR1 and CDR2 (germline): PRHDT, FYEKMQ (reference sequence). CDR3 sequence reads: CASSLVSGLSHEQYF. Written as DNA, the CDR3 is TGTGCCAGCAGCTTAGTAAGCGGCCTGAGCCACGAGCAGTACTTC.